The clone carrying this TCR beta chain turned up a few times. This table comes from immunoSEQ multiplex PCR, and its TCRdb copy is limited to in-frame clones, with some not included. The sample gives about 160,000 clones, 87% of which show up once; 3% to 4% is in the top ten. The sample is drawn from a study of blood T cell repertoires in COVID-19. Between the trimmed V and J ends, which lost 4 bases and 2 bases, there was a span of 15 bases. The CDR3 runs 15 residues. Germline V gene sequence: CDR1 MNHEY, CDR2 SVGAGI. Material: peripheral blood. This TCR was sampled from a woman aged 55 to 70 who had recovered from COVID-19. V gene TRBV6-5 combines with J gene TRBJ2-7; D may be TRBD2 (5 bases). As DNA, the CDR3 is TGTGCCAGCAGTTTCAGGAGGACGCAGGCCTACGAGCAGTACTTC. Translated: CASSFRRTQAYEQYF.